This entry lists 30 T cell receptor beta chains sequenced from one sample in a study of blood T cell repertoires in COVID-19. Clones were sequenced by immunoSEQ multiplex PCR, and TCRdb holds only the in-frame ones, with some missing. Found here are hundreds of thousands of clones, under 95% of them singletons; the top ten hold 2.5% to 4%. The sample consisted of peripheral blood. All receptors derive from a woman aged 18-30 years who had recovered from COVID-19.

In its sample, this clone was seen once. CDR3 nucleotides: TGTGCCAGCAGCTTAGAGAACGGGGATACGCAGTATTTT. Translated: CASSLENGDTQYF. The rearrangement joins TRBV11-2 to TRBJ2-3; no clear D. The CDR3 runs 13 residues. Germline V lookup: CDR1 SGHAT, CDR2 FQNNGV. The V gene lost 0 bases and the J gene lost 6 bases, with 7 bases spanning the gap.

V is TRBV7-2 and J is TRBJ2-1; 10 bases agree with TRBD2. The CDR3 consists of 15 residues. V shed 3 bases, J shed 6 bases, and the junction held 5 bases outside the gene matches. The germline gives CDR1 SGHTA, CDR2 FQGNSA. The CDR3 region is CASSFPAGGRNEQFF. The CDR3 nucleotides read TGTGCCAGCAGCTTCCCAGCGGGAGGGCGCAATGAGCAGTTCTTC.

Here the CDR3 DNA reads TGTGCCAGCAGCTGGGGACTAGCGGCTAACAATGAGCAGTTCTTC. It encodes CASSWGLAANNEQFF. V gene TRBV5-6 combines with J gene TRBJ2-1, with 11 positions matching TRBD2. Germline-derived CDR1 and CDR2 are SGHDT and YYEEEE. This CDR3 is 15 amino acids long. V lost 3 bases, J lost 5 bases, and 4 bases stayed unmatched.

This chain joins TRBV30 and TRBJ1-2; 7 positions agree with TRBD1. The J segment lost 4 bases and the V segment lost 1 base, leaving 6 bases of the junction unmatched. Germline CDR1 GTSNPN, CDR2 SVGIG (reference sequence). The CDR3 has 14 amino acids. CDR3 coding DNA: TGTGCCTGGAGTGGAACAGGGGCGGGCTATGGCTACACCTTC. The encoded protein is CAWSGTGAGYGYTF. Complete variable domain (other parts from reference TRBV30 and TRBJ1-2): SQTIHQWPATLVQPVGSPLSLECTVEGTSNPNLYWYRQAAGRGLQLLFYSVGIGQISSEVPQNLSASRPQDRQFILSSKKLLLSDSGFYLCAWSGTGAGYGYTFGSGTRLTVV.

The rearrangement links TRBV4-3 to TRBJ2-1, with 8 nucleotides matching TRBD2. The CDR3 length is 15 residues. CDR1 LGHNA and CDR2 YSLEER come from the germline V gene. With V trimmed by 1 base and J by 8 bases, 7 bases remained unmatched. In DNA form, the CDR3 reads TGCGCCAGCAGCCAAGGAGTTAGCGGGATTTATGAGCAGTTCTTC. It yields the protein CASSQGVSGIYEQFF.

This clone was recorded only once. The rearrangement links TRBV11-2 to TRBJ2-7, with TRBD1 identical over 9 bases. The CDR3 extends over 14 amino acids. The germline V gene encodes CDR1 SGHAT and CDR2 FQNNGV. J lost 4 bases, V lost 5 bases, and 6 bases had no gene match. CDR3 nucleotides: TGTGCCAGCAGCCTGGGACAGGGTACGTACGAGCAGTACGTC. Protein: CASSLGQGTYEQYV.

V is TRBV6-1 and J is TRBJ2-1; no clear D. Trimming left V 3 bases short and J 10 bases short, with 7 bases between. This CDR3 has 11 amino acids. CDR1 MNHNS and CDR2 SASEGT come from the germline V gene. Here the CDR3 reads CASSDTQEQFF. The CDR3 coding sequence is TGTGCCAGCAGTGACACCCAGGAGCAGTTCTTC.

The chain couples TRBV29-1 to TRBJ2-3, with D possibly matching TRBD2 (7 bases). Germline V gene sequence: CDR1 SQVTM, CDR2 ANQGSEA. Trimming cost V 7 bases and J 0 bases, with 17 bases left between them. The CDR3 length is 15 residues. CDR3 region: CSARGAPSSTDTQYF. In DNA, the CDR3 is TGCAGCGCCCGGGGGGCACCATCTAGCACAGATACGCAGTATTTT.

The V gene is TRBV10-1, the J gene TRBJ1-1; D is perhaps TRBD1 (5 bases). The germline gives CDR1 WNHNN, CDR2 SYGVQD (reference sequence). CDR3 length equals 15 residues. V was clipped by 0 bases and J by 6 bases, with 14 bases between them. CDR3 in amino acids: CASSESGGGVPEAFF. CDR3 nucleotide sequence: TGCGCCAGCAGTGAGTCCGGTGGGGGGGTCCCTGAAGCTTTCTTT.

The count of this clone is one. J is TRBJ2-2 and V is TRBV9, with 8 bases that match TRBD2. The CDR3 is 17 amino acids. The V gene end was trimmed by 0 bases and the J gene end by 4 bases; junction bases not matched to a gene: 8. The germline CDR1 and CDR2 sequences are SGDLS and YYNGEE. Written as DNA, the CDR3 is TGTGCCAGCAGCGTAGGGGGACTAGTTGTAAGCACCGGGGAGCTGTTTTTT. Translating gives CASSVGGLVVSTGELFF. The variable domain in full, with the rest retrieved from reference TRBV9 and TRBJ2-2, is DSGVTQTPKHLITATGQRVTLRCSPRSGDLSVYWYQQSLDQGLQFLIQYYNGEERAKGNILERFSAQQFPDLHSELNLSSLELGDSALYFCASSVGGLVVSTGELFFGEGSRLTVL.

This chain joins TRBV30 and TRBJ2-1, with 10 nucleotides matching TRBD2. V gave up 1 base and J gave up 6 bases; unmatched junction bases: 6. Germline CDR1 reads GTSNPN; CDR2 reads SVGIG (reference sequence). This CDR3 has 15 residues. CDR3 residues: CAWSAHIAGGNEQFF. CDR3 nucleotide sequence: TGTGCCTGGAGTGCACACATAGCGGGAGGCAATGAGCAGTTCTTC.

In nucleotides, the CDR3 is TGTGCCAGCAGTTTAGCGCGGGGCTATGGCTACACCTTC. Its protein is CASSLARGYGYTF. The J gene is TRBJ1-2, the V gene TRBV12-3 or TRBV12-4; unclear D gene. This CDR3 has 13 amino acids. The V end was cut by 0 bases, the J end by 4 bases, with 6 bases between.

This chain connects TRBV14 to TRBJ2-7; D may be TRBD2 (5 bases). The germline V gene encodes CDR1 SGHDN and CDR2 FVKESK. Trimming shortened V by 2 bases and J by 7 bases, and 15 bases separated the two germline ends. The CDR3 length is 14 residues. The CDR3: CASSQLHGLGEQYV. In DNA form, the CDR3 reads TGTGCCAGCAGCCAATTACACGGACTTGGGGAGCAGTACGTC.

This sequence joins TRBV6-5 and TRBJ2-1; 8 bases are a match to TRBD2. The CDR3 has 14 amino acids. V lost 6 bases and J lost 9; bases outside the gene matches: 10. CDR1 is MNHEY and CDR2 is SVGAGI in the germline V gene. The CDR3 sequence is CASRLLSGRGEQFF. The CDR3 region has the DNA TGTGCCAGCAGGCTCTTAAGCGGGAGAGGTGAGCAGTTCTTC.

This clone was counted a single time. The chain uses TRBV12-3 or TRBV12-4 and TRBJ2-3; D possibly corresponds to TRBD2 (6 bases). CDR3 length equals 11 residues. Trimming stripped 4 bases from V and 9 bases from J, with 8 bases between. The CDR3 protein is CASSSDYTQYF. CDR3 DNA: TGTGCCAGCAGTTCGGACTACACGCAGTATTTT.

The V and J genes are TRBV7-2 and TRBJ1-3; TRBD1 matches at 8 bases. The junction had 11 bases not matched to a gene; V was cut back by 3 bases and J by 4 bases. The CDR3 contains 17 residues. Germline values: CDR1 SGHTA, CDR2 FQGNSA. CDR3 sequence reads: CASSFGTGLRSGNTIYF. CDR3 bases: TGTGCCAGCAGCTTCGGGACAGGCTTGAGATCCGGAAACACCATATATTTT.

Here the CDR3 DNA reads TGTGCCAGTAGTCCCAACAGGGATCGAACTGAAGCTTTCTTT. This encodes CASSPNRDRTEAFF. The chain links TRBV19 to TRBJ1-1; TRBD1 is a possible D gene (6 bases). Trimming stripped 5 bases from V and 5 bases from J, with 15 bases between. Germline V gives CDR1 LNHDA, CDR2 SQIVND (reference sequence). The CDR3 is 14 amino acids.

The chain employs TRBV13 and TRBJ1-2; TRBD1 matches 10 bases. V lost 2 bases, J lost 5 bases, and 8 bases stayed unmatched. There are 16 residues in the CDR3. CDR1 and CDR2 from the germline V gene are PRHDT and FYEKMQ (reference sequence). Here the CDR3 DNA reads TGTGCCAGCAGCTTACGAGGGACAGGGGATCCTTATGGCTACACCTTC. Translating it yields CASSLRGTGDPYGYTF.

The V gene is TRBV4-1, the J gene TRBJ1-5; the D gene is possibly TRBD1 (6 bases). V was cut by 3 bases and J by 4 bases, with 10 bases left in between. Germline assignment: CDR1 MGHRA and CDR2 YSYEKL. CDR3 length equals 14 residues. CDR3 region: CASSQGTFNQPQHF. The CDR3 DNA reads TGCGCCAGCAGCCAGGGGACATTTAATCAGCCCCAGCATTTT.

The chain combines TRBV7-2 with TRBJ2-1, with 13 bases aligning to TRBD2. This CDR3 contains 19 residues. V lost 5 bases, J lost 6 bases, and 16 bases stayed unmatched. Germline V CDR1 and CDR2: SGHTA, FQGNSA. The CDR3 spells CASSPSPGTSGTIPNEQFF. The CDR3 DNA follows: TGTGCCAGCAGCCCCAGTCCCGGGACTAGCGGGACTATCCCCAATGAGCAGTTCTTC.

The chain joins TRBV5-6 to TRBJ1-3; no definite D call. Trimming stripped 2 bases from V and 0 bases from J, with 9 bases between. CDR3 length equals 15 residues. Germline CDR1 SGHDT, CDR2 YYEEEE. The CDR3 loop is CASSFFANSGNTIYF. DNA of the CDR3: TGTGCCAGCAGCTTTTTCGCTAACTCTGGAAACACCATATATTTT.

The chain employs TRBV10-3 and TRBJ1-1; 9 positions match TRBD1. From germline, CDR1 is ENHRY and CDR2 SYGVKD. Trimming cost V 6 bases and J 3 bases; bases outside gene matches: 5. The CDR3 length is 14 residues. The CDR3 loop reads CAISEGQGYTEAFF. The CDR3 region has the DNA TGTGCCATCAGCGAGGGACAGGGCTACACTGAAGCTTTCTTT.

This clone was counted a single time. Written as DNA, the CDR3 is TGTGCCAGTATCCCGGACAGGTCCTTGAACACTGAAGCTTTCTTT. It yields the protein CASIPDRSLNTEAFF. The J gene is TRBJ1-1, the V gene TRBV19, with TRBD1 matching over 7 bases. The V and J ends lost 7 bases and 0 bases, in that order; junction bases with no gene match: 8. The CDR3 covers 15 residues. Germline CDR1 reads LNHDA; CDR2 reads SQIVND (reference sequence).

The V and J genes are TRBV11-2 and TRBJ2-1, with TRBD2 matching over 7 bases. Unmatched junction bases numbered 12, after V lost 5 bases and J lost 2 bases. The CDR3 consists of 17 residues. CDR1 is SGHAT and CDR2 is FQNNGV in the germline V gene. The chain's CDR3 is CASSPRSLADTYNEQFF. The CDR3 nucleotides are TGTGCCAGCAGCCCACGTTCTCTAGCGGACACCTACAATGAGCAGTTCTTC.

This chain joins TRBV21-1 and TRBJ1-3; the table's D call of TRBD1 was not tested on the DNA. TRBV21-1 is designated a pseudogene. This CDR3 comprises 17 residues. The CDR3 sequence: CASSKAGQNPSGNTIYF. The CDR3 DNA is TGTGCCAGCAGCAAAGCCGGACAGAACCCGTCCGGAAACACCATATATTTT.

The CDR3 loop reads CASSQDSPSEQETQYF. As DNA, the CDR3 is TGTGCCAGCAGCCAAGATTCGCCTAGCGAGCAAGAGACCCAGTACTTC. The chain recombines TRBV3-1 (or the pseudogene TRBV3-2) with TRBJ2-5; a weak D match, TRBD2 (6 bases). The CDR3 has 16 amino acids. Between the trimmed V and J ends, which lost 0 bases and 2 bases, there was a span of 13 bases. Germline CDR1 is LGHDT and CDR2 is YNNKEL (reference sequence).

V is TRBV3-1 (or the pseudogene TRBV3-2) and J is TRBJ2-7; D possibly corresponds to TRBD1 (6 bases). V gave up 1 base and J gave up 3 bases, with 10 bases separating them. Germline values: CDR1 LGHDT, CDR2 YNNKEL (reference sequence). This CDR3 comprises 14 residues. The CDR3 here is CASSQGGPDYEQYV. The CDR3 DNA is TGTGCCAGCAGCCAAGGGGGGCCCGACTACGAGCAGTACGTC.

CDR3 in amino acids: CASRRTSGETQYF. For the CDR3, the DNA is TGTGCCAGCAGACGGACTAGCGGGGAGACCCAGTACTTC. This chain uses TRBV7-2 with TRBJ2-5, with TRBD2 matching 11 bases. V gave up 6 bases and J gave up 5 bases; unmatched junction bases: 2. This CDR3 has 13 residues. The germline V gene encodes CDR1 SGHTA and CDR2 FQGNSA.

This chain joins TRBV21-1 and TRBJ2-1; the table's TRBD2 call for D was not verified on the DNA. TRBV21-1 is a pseudogene segment. The CDR3 spans 15 residues. CDR3 coding DNA: TGTGCCAGCCCACCCCGCGCGGGAGATGGCGATGAGCAGTTCTTC. Residues: CASPPRAGDGDEQFF.

The rearrangement joins TRBV11-3 to TRBJ2-3; 8 bases are shared with TRBD2. The germline gives CDR1 SGHNT, CDR2 YENEEA. This CDR3 has 17 amino acids. V lost 5 bases to trimming and J lost 2 bases; unmatched junction nucleotides: 12. The CDR3 region is CASSLVSGRAYTDTQYF. CDR3 nucleotide sequence: TGTGCCAGCAGCCTAGTCTCCGGGAGGGCCTACACAGATACGCAGTATTTT.